Listed below are T cell receptor beta chains from one sample, sequenced in a study of blood T cell repertoires in COVID-19. Assay: immunoSEQ multiplex PCR; the TCRdb copy retains only in-frame clones and omits some. The sample shows roughly 250,000 clones, over 80% of them seen only once. The sample consisted of PBMCs or T cells enriched from blood (not recorded which). Receptor source: a woman between 40 and 50 years old who had been exposed to COVID-19. The CDR3 runs from the conserved cysteine through the conserved F or W. D genes are given only for firm matches. A clone size is listed for some rows: how often the clone was seen (once, few, many), or a class if it is expanded.

D gene: TRBD1
J gene: TRBJ2-1
clone size: NA
V gene: TRBV28
CDR3 protein: CASSSRPQGAWDNEQFF
CDR3 DNA: TGTGCCAGCAGTTCCAGACCCCAGGGGGCTTGGGACAATGAGCAGTTCTTC

D gene: NA
J gene: TRBJ1-1
clone size: NA
V gene: TRBV28
CDR3 protein: CASSSGPGQVNTEAFF
CDR3 DNA: TGTGCCAGCAGTTCAGGTCCGGGACAAGTGAACACTGAAGCTTTCTTT

D gene: TRBD2
J gene: TRBJ2-3
clone size: NA
V gene: TRBV4-1
CDR3 protein: CASSQEGLAGGRGFADTQYF
CDR3 DNA: TGCGCCAGCAGCCAAGAGGGGCTAGCGGGAGGCCGGGGGTTCGCGGATACGCAGTATTTT

D gene: NA
J gene: TRBJ1-2
clone size: once
V gene: TRBV9
CDR3 protein: CASSARRMGADGYTF
CDR3 DNA: TGTGCCAGCAGCGCCCGCAGGATGGGGGCTGATGGCTACACCTTC

D gene: NA
J gene: TRBJ1-3
clone size: NA
V gene: TRBV7-2
CDR3 protein: CASSRDFGANTIYF
CDR3 DNA: TGTGCCAGCAGCAGGGACTTCGGGGCGAACACCATATATTTT

D gene: TRBD1
J gene: TRBJ1-1
clone size: NA
V gene: TRBV28
CDR3 protein: CASRLTGQGYSEAFF
CDR3 DNA: TGTGCCAGCAGACTCACGGGACAGGGGTATTCTGAAGCTTTCTTT

D gene: TRBD1
J gene: TRBJ1-2
clone size: NA
V gene: TRBV30
CDR3 protein: CAWNRDRPYGYTF
CDR3 DNA: TGTGCCTGGAACAGGGACAGGCCCTATGGCTACACCTTC

D gene: TRBD2
J gene: TRBJ2-5
clone size: NA
V gene: TRBV28
CDR3 protein: CASSLFGTSGGAPTKETQYF
CDR3 DNA: TGTGCCAGCAGTTTGTTTGGGACTAGCGGGGGGGCCCCAACTAAAGAGACCCAGTACTTC

D gene: NA
J gene: TRBJ2-7
clone size: once
V gene: TRBV18
CDR3 protein: CASSPMGPYEQYF
CDR3 DNA: TGTGCCAGCTCACCAATGGGCCCCTACGAGCAGTACTTC

D gene: TRBD1
J gene: TRBJ1-1
clone size: NA
V gene: TRBV24-1
CDR3 protein: CATRTGTDSMNTEAFF
CDR3 DNA: TGTGCCACCAGGACAGGGACGGACAGTATGAACACTGAAGCTTTCTTT

D gene: TRBD1
J gene: TRBJ1-2
clone size: NA
V gene: TRBV28
CDR3 protein: CASSLGTGGLSYTF
CDR3 DNA: TGTGCCAGCAGTTTAGGGACAGGGGGCCTTAGCTACACCTTC

D gene: NA
J gene: TRBJ2-1
clone size: NA
V gene: TRBV11-3
CDR3 protein: CASSLGPNEQFF
CDR3 DNA: TGTGCCAGCAGCTTAGGGCCCAATGAGCAGTTCTTC

D gene: TRBD1
J gene: TRBJ1-2
clone size: NA
V gene: TRBV28
CDR3 protein: CASRGQGAGYTF
CDR3 DNA: TGTGCCAGCAGGGGGCAGGGGGCTGGCTACACCTTC

D gene: NA
J gene: TRBJ2-2
clone size: NA
V gene: TRBV4-1
CDR3 protein: CASSQDSFSNRGGELFF
CDR3 DNA: TGCGCCAGCAGCCAAGACTCGTTTTCAAATCGGGGCGGGGAGCTGTTTTTT

D gene: TRBD2
J gene: TRBJ2-1
clone size: NA
V gene: TRBV7-3
CDR3 protein: CASSQSGRRYNEQFF
CDR3 DNA: TGTGCCAGCAGCCAAAGCGGGAGAAGGTACAATGAGCAGTTCTTC

D gene: NA
J gene: TRBJ1-1
clone size: NA
V gene: TRBV19
CDR3 protein: CASSISDKNTEAFF
CDR3 DNA: TGTGCCAGTAGTATCTCGGACAAGAACACTGAAGCTTTCTTT